The 18 T cell receptor beta chains given below trace back to one sample, sequenced in a study of OX40 agonist ivuxolimab in advanced cancers. Sequencing used immunoSEQ multiplex PCR; TCRdb keeps in-frame clones, though not all of them. The sample includes around 61,000 clones, roughly 80% of them seen just once. Source: CD4+ or CD8+ T cells sorted from blood, taken in a trial of the OX40 agonist ivuxolimab. The receptors stem from an adult with an advanced solid tumor such as melanoma, head and neck, liver or kidney cancer.

This chain connects TRBV7-9 to TRBJ2-5; the match to TRBD2 covers 11 bases. The germline V gene encodes CDR1 SEHNR and CDR2 FQNEAQ (reference sequence). After removal of 1 base from V and 5 bases from J, the junction contained 12 bases not matched to a gene. The CDR3 is 18 amino acids. CDR3 protein: CASSLGLGSGGAWETQYF. Here the CDR3 DNA reads TGTGCCAGCAGCTTAGGTCTCGGTAGCGGGGGGGCCTGGGAGACCCAGTACTTC. Supplemented by reference TRBV7-9 and TRBJ2-5, the full variable domain reads DTGVSQNPRHKITKRGQNVTFRCDPISEHNRLYWYRQTLGQGPEFLTYFQNEAQLEKSRLLSDRFSAERPKGSFSTLEIQRTEQGDSAMYLCASSLGLGSGGAWETQYFGPGTRLLVL.

This clone has only one observation. The rearrangement links TRBV7-2 to TRBJ2-1, with 11 bases lining up with TRBD2. The V and J ends lost 5 bases and 1 base, in that order; junction bases with no gene match: 4. In germline, CDR1 is SGHTA, CDR2 FQGNSA. The CDR3 length is 16 residues. The CDR3 region has the DNA TGTGCCAGCAGCCAAACTAGCGGGAGTTCCTACAATGAGCAGTTCTTC. This translates into CASSQTSGSSYNEQFF. The full variable domain, completed using reference TRBV7-2 and TRBJ2-1, is GAGVSQSPSNKVTEKGKDVELRCDPISGHTALYWYRQSLGQGLEFLIYFQGNSAPDKSGLPSDRFSAERTGGSVSTLTIQRTQQEDSAVYLCASSQTSGSSYNEQFFGPGTRLTVL.

This clone was detected only once. The chain has TRBV7-8 and TRBJ1-3; 7 bases are shared with TRBD1. With V trimmed by 5 bases and J by 2 bases, 3 bases remained unmatched. The CDR3 is made up of 14 amino acids. The germline V gene encodes CDR1 SGHVS and CDR2 FQNEAQ. The CDR3 spells CASSQGQPGNTIYF. For the CDR3, the DNA is TGTGCCAGCAGCCAGGGACAGCCTGGAAACACCATATATTTT.

The rearrangement links TRBV5-6 to TRBJ2-4, with a tentative D call TRBD2 (5 bases). There are 15 residues in the CDR3. The germline CDR1 and CDR2 sequences are SGHDT and YYEEEE. The V gene lost 3 bases and the J gene lost 0 bases, with 10 bases spanning the gap. CDR3 protein: CASSWAGGAKNIQYF. The CDR3 coding sequence is TGTGCCAGCAGCTGGGCGGGCGGAGCCAAAAACATTCAGTACTTC.

The chain is built from TRBV6-5 and TRBJ1-5; D gene uncertain. Deletions cut 0 bases from V and 4 bases from J, with 10 bases between. The CDR3 loop spans 15 amino acids. Looked up from germline, CDR1 is MNHEY and CDR2 is SVGAGI. In nucleotides, the CDR3 is TGTGCCAGCAGTTACTCCGGGATTACTAATCAGCCCCAGCATTTT. Residues: CASSYSGITNQPQHF.

This clone was found once. This sequence joins TRBV6-4 and TRBJ2-1; D is perhaps TRBD1 (6 bases). This CDR3 has 12 residues. The germline V gene has CDR1 MRHNA and CDR2 SNTAGT. With 10 bases removed from V and 4 bases from J, the gap between germline ends came to 11 bases. CDR3 in DNA: TGTGCCAACAGACAGGTTTACAATGAGCAGTTCTTC. This codes for CANRQVYNEQFF.

This chain's CDR3 is CASSREIGETQYF. The CDR3 DNA is TGTGCCAGCAGCCGAGAAATCGGGGAGACCCAGTACTTC. The chain is built from TRBV5-6 and TRBJ2-5; D is ambiguous. The CDR3 is made up of 13 amino acids. The V and J ends lost 4 bases and 5 bases respectively, with 12 bases between them. Looked up from germline, CDR1 is SGHDT and CDR2 is YYEEEE.

This rearrangement joins TRBV7-2 to TRBJ2-3, with 9 nucleotides matching TRBD2. Germline V CDR1 and CDR2: SGHTA, FQGNSA. V trimming: 5 bases; J trimming: 2 bases; junction bases outside the gene matches: 8. The CDR3 loop spans 16 amino acids. The CDR3 spells CASSQLSGRPTDTQYF. The CDR3 DNA is TGTGCCAGCAGCCAGCTCAGCGGGAGGCCCACAGATACGCAGTATTTT.

V and J are TRBV2 and TRBJ2-2, with D maybe TRBD2 (5 bases). V shed 5 bases and J shed 4 bases, with 14 bases lying between them. Germline V gives CDR1 SNHLY, CDR2 FYNNEI. This CDR3 is built from 15 residues. Written as DNA, the CDR3 is TGTGCCAGCAGTCCGTCAGGTCGGGGCACCGGGGAGCTGTTTTTT. Protein product: CASSPSGRGTGELFF.

The CDR3 DNA reads as TGTGCCAGTAGTTTAGTAGCGGGTGGGAATGAGCAGTTCTTC. Its translation: CASSLVAGGNEQFF. This chain links TRBV19 with TRBJ2-1; 7 bases fit TRBD2. The CDR3 loop spans 14 amino acids. CDR1 and CDR2 (germline): LNHDA, SQIVND (reference sequence). The junction had 8 bases not matched to a gene; V was cut back by 5 bases and J by 7 bases.

This rearrangement joins TRBV7-8 to TRBJ1-3; 7 nucleotides line up with TRBD1. Trimming removed 5 bases from V and 0 bases from J; junction bases left unmatched: 7. Looked up from germline, CDR1 is SGHVS and CDR2 is FQNEAQ. The CDR3 runs to 16 residues. CDR3 in amino acids: CASSPGQESSGNTIYF. The CDR3 region has the DNA TGTGCCAGCAGCCCAGGACAGGAATCCTCTGGAAACACCATATATTTT. The full variable domain, rest sourced from reference TRBV7-8 and TRBJ1-3, is GAGVSQSPRYKVAKRGQDVALRCDPISGHVSLFWYQQALGQGPEFLTYFQNEAQLDKSGLPSDRFFAERPEGSVSTLKIQRTQQEDSAVYLCASSPGQESSGNTIYFGEGSWLTVV.

CDR3 in DNA: TGCAGCGTTGGACCGAAATCAGCTAACTATGGCTACACCTTC. It is translated as CSVGPKSANYGYTF. The genes are TRBV29-1 and TRBJ1-2; D unresolved. V was trimmed by 4 bases and J by 0 bases, leaving 12 bases between them. The length of the CDR3 is 14 residues. The V gene's germline CDR1 is SQVTM and CDR2 ANQGSEA.

A remark on this clone: A far larger clone is one nucleotide away, so this likely arose from a read error. The rearrangement uses TRBV7-9 and TRBJ1-1; 11 bases line up with TRBD1. From germline, CDR1 is SEHNR and CDR2 FQNEAQ (reference sequence). CDR3 length equals 16 residues. V was pared by 6 bases and J by 5 bases, with 11 bases of the junction left unmatched. This chain's CDR3 is CASSLMGTGGNTEAFF. The CDR3 DNA follows: TGTGCCAGCAGTCTCATGGGGACAGGGGGAAATACTGAAGCTTTCTTT.

This chain links TRBV4-3 with TRBJ2-2; D call uncertain. The CDR3 covers 13 residues. The germline V gene encodes CDR1 LGHNA and CDR2 YSLEER. Trimming removed 1 base at V and 3 bases at J, with 3 bases between. This CDR3 reads CASSQADTGELFF. For the CDR3, the DNA is TGCGCCAGCAGCCAAGCGGACACCGGGGAGCTGTTTTTT.

This chain links TRBV6-1 with TRBJ2-7; D gene uncertain. The germline V gene encodes CDR1 MNHNS and CDR2 SASEGT. The CDR3 extends over 12 amino acids. V was shortened by 4 bases and J by 7 bases, with 11 bases between the two germline ends. The CDR3 DNA reads TGTGCCAGCAGTGTTTTTGGGGAAGAGCAGTACTTC. This codes for CASSVFGEEQYF.

This chain joins TRBV2 and TRBJ2-7, with D possibly being TRBD2 (5 bases). The V gene's germline CDR1 is SNHLY and CDR2 FYNNEI. V lost 7 bases and J lost 7, with 11 bases in between. The CDR3 sequence is 11 residues long. The CDR3 nucleotides are TGTGCCAGCATACTAGAGATAGAGCAGTACTTC. Translating it yields CASILEIEQYF.

The chain joins TRBV6-1 to TRBJ1-3, with a tentative D call TRBD1 (5 bases). Germline V gene sequence: CDR1 MNHNS, CDR2 SASEGT. The CDR3 extends over 14 amino acids. Trimming cost V 6 bases and J 3 bases, with 12 bases left between them. The CDR3 DNA is TGTGCCAGCAGCCAGGGCCTGAATGGAAACACCATATATTTT. Its translation: CASSQGLNGNTIYF.

This chain uses TRBV5-1 with TRBJ1-1, with D maybe TRBD1 (5 bases). Trimming took off 2 bases at V and 1 base at J, with 6 bases between the two ends. The CDR3 sequence is 13 residues long. CDR1 is SGHRS and CDR2 is YFSETQ in the germline V gene. For the CDR3, the DNA is TGCGCCAGCAGCTTAGGGACGAACACTGAAGCTTTCTTT. As protein: CASSLGTNTEAFF.